Shown below are 27 T cell receptor beta chains from a single sample sequenced in a study of control samples from healthy donors and cancer patients. Assay: immunoSEQ multiplex PCR; the TCRdb copy retains only in-frame clones and omits some. Of approximately 210,000 clones in the sample, over 80% were seen once. Source material: blood. The origin of the receptors is a man aged 25-45 years in good health.

The chain is built from TRBV21-1 and TRBJ2-2; the DNA was not used to check the table's D call, TRBD1. TRBV21-1 corresponds to a pseudogene. The CDR3 runs 15 residues. The CDR3 reads CASSKASQGTGELFF. The CDR3, as DNA: TGTGCCAGCAGCAAAGCCTCACAGGGCACCGGGGAGCTGTTTTTT.

The genes are TRBV11-2 and TRBJ2-7, with 9 bases that match TRBD2. V trimming: 0 bases; J trimming: 3 bases; junction bases outside the gene matches: 3. Germline CDR1 is SGHAT and CDR2 is FQNNGV. This CDR3 is built from 15 residues. CDR3 bases: TGTGCCAGCAGCTTAGACAGCGGGGGGAACTACGAGCAGTACTTC. Translated: CASSLDSGGNYEQYF.

The rearrangement uses TRBV11-2 and TRBJ2-1, with D tentatively TRBD1 or TRBD2 (5 bases each). The CDR3 is 15 amino acids. CDR1 is SGHAT, CDR2 FQNNGV, per germline. Trimming pared 5 bases from V and 6 bases from J, leaving 17 bases between. The chain's CDR3 is CASSEVGTLSNEQFF. Written as DNA, the CDR3 is TGTGCCAGCAGCGAGGTGGGGACCCTCTCCAATGAGCAGTTCTTC.

The rearrangement uses TRBV25-1 and TRBJ1-1; tentative D call: TRBD1 (5 bases). The CDR3 has 15 residues. Per germline, CDR1 MGHDK and CDR2 SYGVNS. The ends were cut back, 5 bases at V and 0 bases at J, with 13 bases in the middle. The CDR3 DNA sequence: TGTGCCAGCAGTCCATTCGGGACCTTGAACACTGAAGCTTTCTTT. This translates into CASSPFGTLNTEAFF.

This clone has more than one count but fewer than ten. The rearrangement uses TRBV6-5 and TRBJ1-5; D perhaps matches TRBD1 (5 bases). V was trimmed by 5 bases and J by 5 bases, leaving 16 bases between them. This CDR3 comprises 15 residues. Germline assignment: CDR1 MNHEY and CDR2 SVGAGI. The CDR3 spells CASSPQRGTHQPQHF. The CDR3 DNA is TGTGCCAGCAGTCCCCAACGAGGGACCCATCAGCCCCAGCATTTT.

The gene calls are TRBV2 and TRBJ2-3; 8 positions agree with TRBD2. V lost 10 bases to trimming and J lost 2 bases; unmatched junction nucleotides: 11. CDR1 and CDR2 from the germline V gene are SNHLY and FYNNEI. The length of the CDR3 is 15 residues. The CDR3 reads CAIPGDGGVTDTQYF. The CDR3 nucleotides read TGTGCCATTCCAGGGGACGGGGGGGTCACAGATACGCAGTATTTT.

This rearrangement joins TRBV30 to TRBJ1-1; D is unclear. The CDR3 is 15 residues long. Germline lookup yields CDR1 GTSNPN and CDR2 SVGIG (reference sequence). Trimming stripped 0 bases from V and 0 bases from J, with 11 bases between. CDR3 nucleotide sequence: TGTGCCTGGAGTGTACAAGGGCCTTTGAACACTGAAGCTTTCTTT. This sequence encodes CAWSVQGPLNTEAFF.

V is TRBV3-1 (or the pseudogene TRBV3-2) and J is TRBJ2-7, with no clear D. The CDR3 contains 14 residues. CDR1 is LGHDT, CDR2 YNNKEL, per germline (reference sequence). V was pared by 2 bases and J by 2 bases, with 10 bases between. CDR3: CASSQFLAAYEQYF. Here the CDR3 DNA reads TGTGCCAGCAGCCAATTTTTAGCTGCCTACGAGCAGTACTTC.

CDR3 region: CASSSGTGAYEQYF. The CDR3 coding sequence is TGCGCCAGCAGCTCCGGGACAGGAGCCTACGAGCAGTACTTC. The chain couples TRBV5-1 to TRBJ2-7; TRBD1 aligns across 8 bases. The ends lost 3 bases at V and 2 bases at J; junction bases unmatched: 4. Germline V gene data show CDR1 as SGHRS and CDR2 as YFSETQ. There are 14 residues in the CDR3.

The V gene is TRBV15, the J gene TRBJ2-3; D remains unclear. Between the trimmed V and J ends, which lost 0 bases and 4 bases, there was a span of 8 bases. Germline loops: CDR1 LNHNV, CDR2 YYDKDF (reference sequence). The CDR3 spans 14 residues. In DNA, the CDR3 is TGTGCCACCAGCAGAGATTTGCCCCCAGATACGCAGTATTTT. Translated, it gives CATSRDLPPDTQYF.

This chain joins TRBV19 and TRBJ2-3; D is unresolved. The CDR3 contains 14 residues. The germline CDR1 and CDR2 sequences are LNHDA and SQIVND (reference sequence). V was trimmed by 5 bases and J by 4 bases, leaving 13 bases between them. Here the CDR3 DNA reads TGTGCCAGTAGTTCCCGGAGAAAGTCAGATACGCAGTATTTT. It translates to CASSSRRKSDTQYF.

The J gene is TRBJ1-1, the V gene TRBV19; D perhaps matches TRBD1 (6 bases). This CDR3 has 14 residues. The V and J ends lost 5 bases and 3 bases respectively, with 13 bases between them. Germline V lookup: CDR1 LNHDA, CDR2 SQIVND (reference sequence). As DNA, the CDR3 is TGTGCCAGTAGTGGCAGGGGAGGGGACACTGAAGCTTTCTTT. As protein: CASSGRGGDTEAFF.

The chain has TRBV15 and TRBJ2-3; D uncertain. The CDR3 length is 17 residues. The V end was cut by 5 bases, the J end by 0 bases, with 18 bases between. Germline values: CDR1 LNHNV, CDR2 YYDKDF (reference sequence). The CDR3 here is CATSGLSEGPSTDTQYF. The CDR3 DNA is TGTGCCACCAGCGGATTGTCGGAAGGGCCTAGCACAGATACGCAGTATTTT.

The chain links TRBV3-1 (or the pseudogene TRBV3-2) to TRBJ2-1, with 12 nucleotides matching TRBD2. The CDR3 is 14 residues long. The junction had 5 bases not matched to a gene; V was cut back by 4 bases and J by 10 bases. Germline V gene lookup returns CDR1 LGHDT and CDR2 YNNKEL (reference sequence). CDR3 residues: CASSLTSGGMEQFF. CDR3 coding DNA: TGTGCCAGCAGCCTGACTAGCGGGGGAATGGAGCAGTTCTTC.

This chain connects TRBV5-1 to TRBJ2-2; D remains ambiguous. The CDR3 length is 13 residues. Trimming took 7 bases from V and 4 from J, leaving 11 bases between them. Germline V gives CDR1 SGHRS, CDR2 YFSETQ. In DNA form, the CDR3 reads TGCGCCAGCGAATTTAGTGGCACCGGGGAGCTGTTTTTT. Its translation is CASEFSGTGELFF.

The CDR3 reads CASSDRGRTEAFF. In DNA, the CDR3 is TGTGCCAGCAGCGACAGGGGGCGGACTGAAGCTTTCTTT. The chain carries TRBV6-5 and TRBJ1-1, with 10 bases aligning to TRBD1. The CDR3 extends over 13 amino acids. Losses at the gene ends were 6 bases for V and 5 bases for J; bases not matched to a gene: 3. In germline, CDR1 is MNHEY, CDR2 SVGAGI.

This clone appeared a single time. The rearrangement joins TRBV29-1 to TRBJ1-1; the match to TRBD1 covers 10 bases. Trimming removed 7 bases from V and 5 bases from J; junction bases left unmatched: 7. Germline lookup yields CDR1 SQVTM and CDR2 ANQGSEA. CDR3 length: 13 amino acids. The CDR3 protein is CSAHDRGPTEAFF. CDR3 in DNA: TGCAGCGCGCACGACAGGGGGCCAACTGAAGCTTTCTTT.

The chain uses TRBV7-2 and TRBJ2-7; D is possibly TRBD1 or TRBD2 (6 bases each). CDR1 and CDR2 from the germline V gene are SGHTA and FQGNSA. The CDR3 spans 15 residues. Trimming took 5 bases from V and 6 from J, leaving 20 bases between them. The CDR3 region has the DNA TGTGCCAGCAGCCCCGACGGGGGCGGACGCTCCGAGCAGTACTTC. As protein: CASSPDGGGRSEQYF.

Details on this clone: Other DNA sequences in the sample encode the same CDR3. The chain has TRBV3-1 (or the pseudogene TRBV3-2) and TRBJ1-1, with D uncertain. This CDR3 has 12 amino acids. Germline V gene sequence: CDR1 LGHDT, CDR2 YNNKEL (reference sequence). Trimming stripped 1 base from V and 3 bases from J, with 3 bases between. CDR3 DNA sequence: TGTGCCAGCAGCCAAGGGGACACTGAAGCTTTCTTT. This sequence encodes CASSQGDTEAFF.

V and J are TRBV7-3 and TRBJ2-1; 7 bases match TRBD2. In germline, CDR1 is SGHTA, CDR2 FQGTGA. This CDR3 is built from 16 residues. V lost 4 bases and J lost 3; bases outside the gene matches: 9. CDR3 nucleotides: TGTGCCAGCAGCTCACAAGCCGGGACTATCTACAATGAGCAGTTCTTC. Protein sequence: CASSSQAGTIYNEQFF.

This chain connects TRBV11-1 to TRBJ2-3, with D possibly TRBD2 on 7 matching bases. CDR3 size: 13 residues. Trimming removed 8 bases at V and 2 bases at J, with 11 bases between. Germline-derived CDR1 and CDR2 are SGHAT and FQDESV (reference sequence). DNA of the CDR3: TGTGCCAGCTTGGGGGGGGCCACAGATACGCAGTATTTT. It encodes CASLGGATDTQYF.

The chain uses TRBV5-6 and TRBJ1-5; TRBD1 is a possible D gene (6 bases). The CDR3 totals 16 residues. Germline assignment: CDR1 SGHDT and CDR2 YYEEEE. The V gene lost 0 bases and the J gene lost 0 bases, with 10 bases spanning the gap. CDR3 loop: CASSLAGGYSNQPQHF. The CDR3, as DNA: TGTGCCAGCAGCTTGGCTGGGGGCTATAGCAATCAGCCCCAGCATTTT.

This sequence joins TRBV5-6 and TRBJ1-4, with TRBD1 as a possible D gene (5 bases). Germline lookup yields CDR1 SGHDT and CDR2 YYEEEE. CDR3 length: 15 amino acids. The V gene lost 3 bases and the J gene lost 3 bases, with 12 bases spanning the gap. In DNA form, the CDR3 reads TGTGCCAGCAGCTCCTCCGGGACTCCTAATGAAAAACTGTTTTTT. It codes for CASSSSGTPNEKLFF.

J is TRBJ2-3 and V is TRBV6-2 or TRBV6-3; 14 positions agree with TRBD2. With 5 bases clipped from V and 6 bases from J, the junction kept 13 bases outside the gene matches. The CDR3 covers 18 residues. CDR1 MNHEY and CDR2 SVGEGT come from the germline V gene. CDR3 in DNA: TGTGCCAGCAGTGGGACTAGCGGGGGCGCAGGATCTTTGGATACGCAGTATTTT. Encoded protein: CASSGTSGGAGSLDTQYF.

The rearrangement uses TRBV5-1 and TRBJ1-2, with a possible D match to TRBD1 (5 bases). This CDR3 comprises 16 residues. Germline-derived CDR1 and CDR2 are SGHRS and YFSETQ. Trimming pared 4 bases from V and 2 bases from J, leaving 18 bases between. This chain's CDR3 is CASSLTPNRDNYGYTF. CDR3 nucleotides: TGCGCCAGCAGCCTAACACCGAACCGGGACAACTATGGCTACACCTTC.

This chain joins TRBV5-1 and TRBJ1-1; 7 bases match TRBD1. This CDR3 region has 15 residues. CDR1 and CDR2 (germline): SGHRS, YFSETQ. After removal of 4 bases from V and 7 bases from J, the junction contained 13 bases not matched to a gene. CDR3 DNA sequence: TGCGCCAGCAGCGGAGGGGGCGCCCCGGAGATTGAAGCTTTCTTT. It specifies CASSGGGAPEIEAFF.

V usage is TRBV2 and J usage is TRBJ2-7; the match to TRBD2 covers 12 bases. Unmatched junction bases numbered 2, after V lost 4 bases and J lost 1 base. The CDR3 spans 15 residues. Germline V CDR1 and CDR2: SNHLY, FYNNEI. The CDR3: CASSGLAGESYEQYF. The CDR3, as DNA: TGTGCCAGCAGTGGACTAGCGGGGGAGTCCTACGAGCAGTACTTC. Looking up the rest from reference TRBV2 and TRBJ2-7 gives the full variable domain: EPEVTQTPSHQVTQMGQEVILRCVPISNHLYFYWYRQILGQKVEFLVSFYNNEISEKSEIFDDQFSVERPDGSNFTLKIRSTKLEDSAMYFCASSGLAGESYEQYFGPGTRLTVT.